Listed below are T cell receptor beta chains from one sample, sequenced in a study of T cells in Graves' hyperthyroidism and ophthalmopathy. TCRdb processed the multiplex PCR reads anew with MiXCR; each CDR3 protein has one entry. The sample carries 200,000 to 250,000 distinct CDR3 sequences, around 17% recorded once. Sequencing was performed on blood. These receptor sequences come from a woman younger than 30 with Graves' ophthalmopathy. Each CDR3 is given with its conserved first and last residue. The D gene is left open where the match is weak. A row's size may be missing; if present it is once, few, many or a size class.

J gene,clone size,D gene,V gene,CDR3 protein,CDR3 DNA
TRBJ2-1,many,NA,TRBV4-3,CASSQDYEVTYNEQFF,TGCGCCAGCAGCCAAGACTACGAGGTAACCTACAATGAGCAGTTCTTC
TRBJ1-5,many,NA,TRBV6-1,CASSEMPALSNQPQHF,TGTGCCAGCAGTGAAATGCCAGCCTTAAGCAATCAGCCCCAGCATTTT
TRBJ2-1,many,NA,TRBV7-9,CASRVLPAEEQFF,TGTGCCAGCAGAGTACTACCAGCAGAGGAGCAGTTCTTC
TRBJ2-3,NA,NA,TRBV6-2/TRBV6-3,CASTDPGRPPDTQYF,TGTGCCAGCACCGACCCGGGGCGGCCGCCAGATACGCAGTATTTT
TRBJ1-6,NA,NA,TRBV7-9,CASSGRGQQNSPLHF,TGTGCCAGCAGCGGACGTGGACAGCAAAATTCACCCCTCCACTTT
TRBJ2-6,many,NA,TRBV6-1,CASITGTSSSGANVLTF,TGTGCCAGCATCACCGGGACTTCCAGCTCTGGGGCCAACGTCCTGACTTTC
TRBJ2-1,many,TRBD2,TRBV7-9,CAGINSGSGNEQFF,TGTGCCGGAATAAATAGCGGGAGTGGTAATGAGCAGTTCTTC
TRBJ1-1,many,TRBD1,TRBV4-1,CASSQDSYDRGNTEAFF,TGCGCCAGCAGCCAAGATAGTTATGACAGGGGAAACACTGAAGCTTTCTTT
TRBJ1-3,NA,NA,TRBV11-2,CASGLGNTIYF,TGTGCCAGCGGCTTAGGAAACACCATATATTTT
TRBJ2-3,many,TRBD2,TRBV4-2,CASSQVPGGSTDTQYF,TGTGCCAGCAGCCAAGTTCCGGGGGGGAGCACAGATACGCAGTATTTT
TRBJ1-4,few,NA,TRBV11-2,CASSLGTELGVEKLFF,TGTGCCAGCAGCTTAGGGACAGAACTGGGAGTTGAAAAACTGTTTTTT
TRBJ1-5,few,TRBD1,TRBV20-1,CSARSGTGRDQPQHF,TGCAGTGCTAGAAGTGGGACAGGGCGGGATCAGCCCCAGCATTTT
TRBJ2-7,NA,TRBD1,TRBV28,CASSGAGTGVHEQYF,TGTGCCAGCAGTGGAGCCGGGACAGGGGTCCACGAGCAGTACTTC
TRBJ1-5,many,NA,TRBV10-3,CATAGISDQPQHF,TGTGCCACAGCCGGTATCTCAGATCAGCCCCAGCATTTT
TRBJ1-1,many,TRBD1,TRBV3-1,CASSLWTGNTEAFF,TGTGCCAGCAGCCTTTGGACAGGGAACACTGAAGCTTTCTTT
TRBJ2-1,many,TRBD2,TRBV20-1,CSARVAGGPSKGEQFF,TGCAGTGCTAGAGTAGCGGGAGGGCCCTCTAAGGGTGAGCAGTTCTTC
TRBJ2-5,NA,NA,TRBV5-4,CACSRHQETQYF,TGTGCCTGCTCACGCCACCAAGAGACCCAGTACTTC
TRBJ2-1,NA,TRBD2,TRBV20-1,CSASDTSGGSYNEQFF,TGCAGTGCTAGTGACACTAGCGGGGGGTCCTACAATGAGCAGTTCTTC
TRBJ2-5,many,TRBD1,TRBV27,CASSSSNRGETQYF,TGTGCCAGCAGTTCCTCGAACAGGGGGGAGACCCAGTACTTC
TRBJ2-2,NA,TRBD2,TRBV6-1,CASRTPGLAGVATGELFF,TGTGCCAGCAGAACTCCGGGACTAGCGGGAGTGGCGACCGGGGAGCTGTTTTTT
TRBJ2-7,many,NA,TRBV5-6,CASSLAGQTYEQYF,TGTGCCAGCAGCTTAGCGGGACAGACGTACGAGCAGTACTTC
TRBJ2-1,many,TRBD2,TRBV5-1,CASSPGLAGGYEQFF,TGTGCCAGCAGCCCGGGACTAGCGGGGGGGTATGAGCAGTTCTTC
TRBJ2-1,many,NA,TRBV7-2,CASSFRAGTSYNEQFF,TGTGCCAGCAGCTTTAGAGCGGGCACCTCCTACAATGAGCAGTTCTTC
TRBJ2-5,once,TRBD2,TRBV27,CASSPSSGETQYF,TGTGCCAGCAGCCCTTCTAGCGGGGAGACCCAGTACTTC
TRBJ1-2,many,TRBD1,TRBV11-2,CASSLGPGTGGGYAYGYTF,TGTGCCAGCAGCTTGGGCCCTGGGACAGGGGGCGGTTACGCCTATGGCTACACCTTC
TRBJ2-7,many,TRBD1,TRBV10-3,CAISGDRALGEQYF,TGTGCCATCAGTGGGGACAGGGCTCTTGGCGAGCAGTACTTC
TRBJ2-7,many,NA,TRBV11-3,CASSSGLGNSTYEQYF,TGTGCCAGCAGCTCCGGGTTAGGCAACTCAACCTACGAGCAGTACTTC